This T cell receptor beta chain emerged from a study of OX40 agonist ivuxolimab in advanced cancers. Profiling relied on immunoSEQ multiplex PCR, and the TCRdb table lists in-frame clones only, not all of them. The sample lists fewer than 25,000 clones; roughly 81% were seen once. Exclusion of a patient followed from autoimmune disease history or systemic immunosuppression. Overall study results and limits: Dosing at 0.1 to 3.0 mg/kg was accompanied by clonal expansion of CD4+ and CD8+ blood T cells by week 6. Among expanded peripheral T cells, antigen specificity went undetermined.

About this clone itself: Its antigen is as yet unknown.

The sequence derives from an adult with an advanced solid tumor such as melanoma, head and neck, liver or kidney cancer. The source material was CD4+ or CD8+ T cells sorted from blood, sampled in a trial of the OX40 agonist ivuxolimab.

In nucleotides, the CDR3 is TGTGCCACCAGCAGGGGGGCAGGGGATACGGATGAGCAGTTCTTC. Its translation: CATSRGAGDTDEQFF. The genes are TRBV15 and TRBJ2-1, with D possibly matching TRBD1 (6 bases). V lost 3 bases and J 8 bases, leaving 17 bases between the germline ends. Germline V CDR1 and CDR2: LNHNV, YYDKDF (reference sequence). This CDR3 is built from 15 residues.